The rows below give T cell receptor beta chains drawn from one sample of a study of T cells in Graves' hyperthyroidism and ophthalmopathy. TCRdb independently ran MiXCR on the multiplex PCR reads; one entry per CDR3 protein. The table lists about 210,000 distinct CDR3 sequences, roughly 17% of them singletons. The sample was blood. These receptors came from a man aged 50-60 years with Graves' hyperthyroidism. CDR3s include the opening cysteine and the closing phenylalanine or tryptophan. The D gene is left open where the match is weak. Clone size is stated in some rows and not others, as once, few, many or a class when expanded.

cdr3_nt cdr3_aa clone_size j_call v_call d_call
TGCGCCAGCACCCGGGACAGCATGAACACTGAAGCTTTCTTT CASTRDSMNTEAFF many TRBJ1-1 TRBV5-1 TRBD1
TGTGCCAGCAGCGTGACAGATACGCAGTATTTT CASSVTDTQYF many TRBJ2-3 TRBV7-9 NA
TGTGCCAGCAGTTTTTGGGGGCAGGGCACTGAAGCTTTCTTT CASSFWGQGTEAFF many TRBJ1-1 TRBV12-3/TRBV12-4 NA
TGTGCCAGCTCAAGGGACAGCGAGACTCTGAACACTGAAGCTTTCTTT CASSRDSETLNTEAFF many TRBJ1-1 TRBV18 TRBD1
TGTGCCAGTCGCCTAGCGGGAGGTTACAATGAGCAGTTCTTC CASRLAGGYNEQFF few TRBJ2-1 TRBV27 TRBD2
TGTGCCAGTAGTATAGGGCGAACTATGAACACTGAAGCTTTCTTT CASSIGRTMNTEAFF few TRBJ1-1 TRBV19 NA
TGTGCCAGCAGTCCGCTGGGACAGGGGTTAGAGACCCAGTACTTC CASSPLGQGLETQYF many TRBJ2-5 TRBV12-3/TRBV12-4 TRBD1
TGCAGCGCCGTGACACAACCCTCATCGACAATGGCGATACACAGGGGCACAGATACGCAGTATTTT CSAVTQPSSTMAIHRGTDTQYF NA TRBJ2-3 TRBV29-1 NA
TGTGCCAGCAGCTCCGGAGGGCCCAATGAGCAGTTCTTC CASSSGGPNEQFF many TRBJ2-1 TRBV11-3 NA
TGCGCCAGCAGCTTAGGCACAAGCTCCTACAATGAGCAGTTCTTC CASSLGTSSYNEQFF few TRBJ2-1 TRBV5-1 NA
TGTGCCAGCAGTTCCGGGACCGGGAACACTGAAGCTTTCTTT CASSSGTGNTEAFF many TRBJ1-1 TRBV12-3/TRBV12-4 NA
TGTGCCAGCAATATAGCGGACGAATACAATGAGCAGTTCTTC CASNIADEYNEQFF many TRBJ2-1 TRBV2 NA
TGCAGCGTTGATTTAGGCGGGAGGGGGACCCAGTACTTC CSVDLGGRGTQYF few TRBJ2-5 TRBV29-1 TRBD2
TGTGCCACCGTGTCGGTGGGAAGGAGCTCCTACGAGCAGTACTTC CATVSVGRSSYEQYF many TRBJ2-7 TRBV28 NA
TGTGCCACCAGCGGAACCTGGGGTTCCTACGAGCAGTACTTC CATSGTWGSYEQYF many TRBJ2-7 TRBV15 NA
TGTGCCAGCAGCGTAGTGGGGGGAATGGAGACCCAGTACTTC CASSVVGGMETQYF few TRBJ2-5 TRBV9 NA
TGCGCCAGCAGCCAATGGGACACACTTCTGAACACTGAAGCTTTCTTT CASSQWDTLLNTEAFF NA TRBJ1-1 TRBV4-1 NA
TGTGCCAGCAGTTTCCGCCAGACTAGTTCCGAGCAGTACTTC CASSFRQTSSEQYF few TRBJ2-7 TRBV27 NA
TGTGCCACCTTATCAACAGGGAATTACAATGAGCAGTTCTTC CATLSTGNYNEQFF many TRBJ2-1 TRBV28 NA
TGTGCCAGTACCCGATTTGGAGGGTCCACAGATACGCAGTATTTT CASTRFGGSTDTQYF NA TRBJ2-3 TRBV19 NA
TGCAGCGTCGGACTAGCGGTCTCCTACAATGAGCAGTTCTTC CSVGLAVSYNEQFF many TRBJ2-1 TRBV29-1 TRBD2
TGTGCCAGCAGCCCCGACCGTGAGACCCAGTACTTC CASSPDRETQYF many TRBJ2-5 TRBV11-2 NA
TGCGCCAGCAGCCAACCTGGGGGGCGCGAGTACTTC CASSQPGGREYF NA TRBJ2-5 TRBV4-1 NA
TGTGCCAGCAGCATCAGGGGATCTGGAAACACCATATATTTT CASSIRGSGNTIYF NA TRBJ1-3 TRBV12-3/TRBV12-4 NA
TGTGCCAGCAGTCCGCCCCCCCCCCGGGAGCTGTTTTTT CASSPPPPRELFF NA TRBJ2-2 TRBV28 NA
TGCAGTGCTGTACAGTTGCATAGCAATCAGCCCCAGCATTTT CSAVQLHSNQPQHF NA TRBJ1-5 TRBV20-1 NA
TGTGCCAGCAGTTTAGGCGCCGGGACAGGTGCCACAGATACGCAGTATTTT CASSLGAGTGATDTQYF NA TRBJ2-3 TRBV11-2 TRBD1
TGCAGTGCTAGAGATGAAGGCTACCGCTACGAGCAGTACTTC CSARDEGYRYEQYF few TRBJ2-7 TRBV20-1 NA
TGTGCCTGGGGGTGGCGAACTGAAGCTTTCTTT CAWGWRTEAFF many TRBJ1-1 TRBV30 NA
TGTGCCAGCAGTGAAGACGGGGGAAGCTATGGCTACACCTTC CASSEDGGSYGYTF few TRBJ1-2 TRBV2 NA
TGCAGTGCTCCTAGGACTAGCGGGAGGAGGGATACGCAGTATTTT CSAPRTSGRRDTQYF many TRBJ2-3 TRBV20-1 TRBD2
TGCAGTGCTAGAGAAAACAGCCTACAGCATTTT CSARENSLQHF many TRBJ1-5 TRBV20-1 NA
TGCAGTGCCCGGGGGGCGAGCCAAGAGACCCAGTACTTC CSARGASQETQYF NA TRBJ2-5 TRBV20-1 NA
TGTGCCTGGAGCAAGGGACCTTCTGCCGAGCAGTACTTC CAWSKGPSAEQYF many TRBJ2-7 TRBV30 NA
TGTGCCAGCAGCTTAGACCGTGGGACCCAGGGGGGCTACACCTTC CASSLDRGTQGGYTF few TRBJ1-2 TRBV11-2 NA
TGCGCCAGCAGCCAAGTCGGTGCTTCCTACGAGCAGTACTTC CASSQVGASYEQYF NA TRBJ2-7 TRBV4-1 NA
TGTGCCAGCAGTTGGGCACTTAACACTGAAGCTTTCTTT CASSWALNTEAFF many TRBJ1-1 TRBV28 NA
TGTGCCAGCAGTGAAGTGGGGGGCGACCTAGGAAAACATTTT CASSEVGGDLGKHF NA TRBJ1-5 TRBV2 NA
TGTGCCAGCAGTTATGGTGGGCAGGGATACGAGCAGTACTTC CASSYGGQGYEQYF many TRBJ2-7 TRBV6-6 NA
TGCGCCAGCAGCTTGGTGGCAGTCGCCGGGGATACGCAGTATTTT CASSLVAVAGDTQYF NA TRBJ2-3 TRBV5-1 NA
TGTGCCAGCGGGATAGACTCCTACAATGAGCAGTTCTTC CASGIDSYNEQFF many TRBJ2-1 TRBV2 NA
TGTGCCAGCAGCTCCCTCCGTAGGGTCAGGGAAGCTTTCTTT CASSSLRRVREAFF many TRBJ1-1 TRBV11-2 NA
TGTGCCAGCTCACCAACGAACGGGGGCGGTCAGCCCCAGCATTTT CASSPTNGGGQPQHF few TRBJ1-5 TRBV18 NA
TGTGCCAGTAGTATGCGAGGGACAGGGGTAGGGGAGACCCAGTACTTC CASSMRGTGVGETQYF NA TRBJ2-5 TRBV19 TRBD1
TGTGCCAGCAGTTTGATGGGCATGGACACTGAAGCTTTCTTT CASSLMGMDTEAFF many TRBJ1-1 TRBV12-3/TRBV12-4 NA
TGTGCCAGCTCACCCGGACTAGCGCAAAGCACAGATACGCAGTATTTT CASSPGLAQSTDTQYF many TRBJ2-3 TRBV18 TRBD2
TGTGCCAGCAGCTTAGCGCTCGGGTTAGGCATTAGGCCTAAGGAGACCCAGTACTTC CASSLALGLGIRPKETQYF many TRBJ2-5 TRBV7-9 NA
TGTGCCAGCAGTTTAGAGTCAGGGGACGGCTACACCTTC CASSLESGDGYTF many TRBJ1-2 TRBV12-3/TRBV12-4 NA
TGCGCCAGCAGCCAAGAGCCTAGCGGGTGGAACACCGGGGAGCTGTTTTTT CASSQEPSGWNTGELFF NA TRBJ2-2 TRBV4-1 TRBD2
TGTGCCAGCAGTTTTAACAGGGGGCGCGGCACCGGGGAGCTGTTTTTT CASSFNRGRGTGELFF many TRBJ2-2 TRBV28 TRBD1